This is a list of T cell receptor beta chains from one sample in a study of regulatory T cells in long-lasting Graves disease. TCRdb re-called the multiplex PCR reads through MiXCR, storing one row per CDR3 protein. Counted here are roughly 510,000 distinct CDR3 sequences, roughly 15% occurring once; the ten biggest clones make up 9.5% to 15%. The sample also formed part of further work on T cells in Graves' hyperthyroidism and ophthalmopathy.

Here the sequenced sample was peripheral blood mononuclear cells (PBMCs), taken at new diagnosis, from a patient treated with antithyroid drugs. All receptors come from a man younger than 35 with Graves disease. Each CDR3 is given with its conserved first and last residue. D genes are given only for firm matches. Some rows have no size entry. The others give once, few or many, or a class for an expanded clone.

v_gene	d_gene	j_gene	abundance	CDR3aa	CDR3nt
TRBV5-1	NA	TRBJ2-7	many	CASSLGDTTYEQYF	TGCGCCAGCAGCTTGGGGGACACCACCTACGAGCAGTACTTC
TRBV28	NA	TRBJ1-2	many	CASSFSWSDGGTF	TGTGCCAGCAGTTTTTCATGGAGTGATGGTGGCACCTTC
TRBV11-2	NA	TRBJ2-7	NA	CASSLIAAKEPRSYEQYF	TGTGCCAGCAGCTTAATTGCGGCAAAAGAGCCCCGCTCCTACGAGCAGTACTTC
TRBV12-3/TRBV12-4	NA	TRBJ2-7	many	CASGTGEQYF	TGTGCCAGCGGAACAGGGGAGCAGTACTTC
TRBV27	TRBD2	TRBJ2-1	NA	CASRLTTSGNLYEQFF	TGTGCCAGCAGGCTGACGACTAGCGGGAATCTGTATGAGCAGTTCTTC
TRBV6-1	NA	TRBJ2-7	many	CASRARGDEQYF	TGTGCCAGCAGGGCCAGGGGTGACGAGCAGTACTTC
TRBV7-9	NA	TRBJ1-6	few	CASSFVGQSNNSPLHF	TGTGCCAGCAGCTTTGTCGGTCAGAGCAATAATTCACCCCTCCACTTT
TRBV2	NA	TRBJ2-2	many	CASRPRTGTGELFF	TGTGCCAGTCGACCGAGGACCGGTACCGGGGAGCTGTTTTTT
TRBV4-1	NA	TRBJ2-1	NA	CASSHKSGTAYNEQFF	TGCGCCAGCAGCCACAAGAGTGGTACGGCCTACAATGAGCAGTTCTTC
TRBV6-5	NA	TRBJ1-5	few	CASSYSRQGHQPQHF	TGTGCCAGCAGTTACTCCCGGCAGGGTCATCAGCCCCAGCATTTT
TRBV19	TRBD1	TRBJ1-1	few	CASSIWAGGLVNTEAFF	TGTGCCAGTAGTATTTGGGCAGGGGGCCTGGTAAACACTGAAGCTTTCTTT
TRBV11-2	NA	TRBJ1-2	many	CASSPRNYGYTF	TGTGCCAGCAGCCCCCGAAACTATGGCTACACCTTC
TRBV30	NA	TRBJ1-5	NA	CAWSGGLGNQPQHF	TGTGCCTGGAGTGGAGGGCTCGGCAATCAGCCCCAGCATTTT
TRBV18	NA	TRBJ1-2	many	CASSPGSQTYGYTF	TGTGCCAGCTCACCAGGGAGCCAGACCTATGGCTACACCTTC
TRBV2	TRBD1	TRBJ1-5	many	CASRDRDRVNQPQHF	TGTGCCAGCAGGGACAGGGACAGAGTTAATCAGCCCCAGCATTTT
TRBV4-2	NA	TRBJ1-3	NA	CASSPYPGLGNTIYF	TGTGCCAGCAGCCCCTACCCGGGGCTTGGAAACACCATATATTTT
TRBV2	NA	TRBJ1-2	many	CASNKQGHYGYTF	TGTGCCAGCAATAAACAGGGCCACTATGGCTACACCTTC
TRBV5-1	NA	TRBJ2-7	many	CASRDSRHEQYF	TGCGCCAGCAGGGACTCCCGCCACGAGCAGTACTTC
TRBV29-1	TRBD2	TRBJ2-1	many	CSVDSDAGGPGEQFF	TGCAGCGTTGACTCAGATGCGGGAGGGCCGGGTGAGCAGTTCTTC
TRBV7-9	TRBD1	TRBJ2-7	many	CASSPKGGTGSYEQYF	TGTGCCAGCAGCCCTAAAGGCGGGACAGGGTCCTACGAGCAGTACTTC
TRBV10-3	NA	TRBJ1-4	NA	CAISDRQADNEKLFF	TGTGCCATCAGTGATCGACAGGCCGATAATGAAAAACTGTTTTTT
TRBV28	TRBD1	TRBJ1-2	many	CASSHRTGSANYGYTF	TGTGCCAGCAGTCATCGGACAGGCTCTGCTAACTATGGCTACACCTTC
TRBV27	NA	TRBJ1-5	many	CASSSTGSGQPQHF	TGTGCCAGCAGTTCTACGGGTTCGGGTCAGCCCCAGCATTTT
TRBV29-1	NA	TRBJ1-1	NA	CSADAGTGNTEAFF	TGCAGCGCTGACGCCGGGACGGGGAACACTGAAGCTTTCTTT
TRBV28	NA	TRBJ1-2	NA	CASTERQEYGYTF	TGTGCCAGCACCGAAAGACAGGAGTATGGCTACACCTTC
TRBV28	NA	TRBJ2-7	many	CASTPGLARAYEQYF	TGTGCCAGCACCCCCGGACTCGCCCGGGCCTACGAGCAGTACTTC
TRBV19	TRBD2	TRBJ2-7	many	CASSRGSGSGEQYF	TGTGCCAGTAGCCGAGGGAGCGGGAGCGGAGAGCAGTACTTC
TRBV9	NA	TRBJ2-3	many	CASSQGGGVTDTQYF	TGTGCCAGCAGCCAAGGAGGGGGCGTCACAGATACGCAGTATTTT
TRBV10-2	NA	TRBJ1-1	NA	CASSNGGEGTEAFF	TGCGCCAGCAGTAATGGGGGTGAGGGCACTGAAGCTTTCTTT
TRBV20-1	NA	TRBJ2-7	many	CSARILPGVQYF	TGCAGTGCTAGGATCCTGCCGGGGGTGCAGTACTTC
TRBV28	NA	TRBJ2-1	many	CASTVRVDNEQFF	TGTGCCAGCACTGTCCGAGTCGACAATGAGCAGTTCTTC
TRBV9	TRBD1	TRBJ2-3	NA	CASNRQGSPTDTQYF	TGTGCCAGCAACCGACAGGGAAGCCCCACAGATACGCAGTATTTT
TRBV5-1	TRBD1	TRBJ2-1	many	CASSLGTGGRDEQFF	TGCGCCAGCAGCTTGGGGACAGGGGGCAGGGATGAGCAGTTCTTC
TRBV28	NA	TRBJ1-2	many	CASSETWIDYGYTF	TGTGCCAGCAGCGAGACATGGATCGACTATGGCTACACCTTC
TRBV3-1	TRBD2	TRBJ2-7	few	CASSPVTSGEGEEQYF	TGTGCCAGCAGCCCGGTGACTAGCGGCGAAGGAGAGGAGCAGTACTTC
TRBV5-1	NA	TRBJ2-3	many	CAIAVGGEADTQYF	TGCGCCATCGCCGTTGGGGGAGAAGCAGATACGCAGTATTTT
TRBV6-1	TRBD1	TRBJ2-7	many	CASLSPGTGVYEQYF	TGTGCCAGCCTCTCTCCCGGGACAGGGGTCTACGAGCAGTACTTC
TRBV11-3	NA	TRBJ1-5	many	CASSPIRGQPQHF	TGTGCCAGCAGCCCAATCCGGGGTCAGCCCCAGCATTTT
TRBV27	NA	TRBJ2-7	NA	CASSLGRETVRYEQYF	TGTGCCAGTAGTCTTGGACGGGAGACAGTACGATACGAGCAGTACTTC
TRBV10-3	NA	TRBJ2-1	many	CAISDSYNEQFF	TGTGCCATCAGTGACAGTTACAATGAGCAGTTCTTC
TRBV20-1	TRBD2	TRBJ2-1	few	CSASSSGAYNEQFF	TGCAGTGCTAGTTCTAGCGGGGCCTACAATGAGCAGTTCTTC
TRBV30	NA	TRBJ2-2	many	CAWSSGELFF	TGTGCCTGGAGTAGCGGGGAGCTGTTTTTT
TRBV5-4	TRBD1	TRBJ2-3	NA	CASSSRQGGLMGQYF	TGTGCCAGCAGCTCCCGACAGGGCGGGTTAATGGGGCAGTATTTT
TRBV20-1	NA	TRBJ1-5	many	CSATVQGHSNQPQHF	TGCAGTGCTACCGTGCAGGGCCATAGCAATCAGCCCCAGCATTTT
TRBV20-1	TRBD1	TRBJ1-2	NA	CSASGRGSGYTF	TGCAGTGCTAGTGGCAGGGGGTCTGGCTACACCTTC
TRBV30	NA	TRBJ1-5	NA	CAWTPHGGPSNQPQHF	TGTGCCTGGACCCCCCACGGGGGGCCTAGCAATCAGCCCCAGCATTTT
TRBV5-1	TRBD2	TRBJ2-1	many	CASSLAPAGAGNEQFF	TGCGCCAGCAGCTTGGCCCCAGCGGGAGCGGGAAATGAGCAGTTCTTC
TRBV20-1	TRBD1	TRBJ1-4	NA	CSAQPGQGARSEKLFF	TGCAGTGCTCAACCGGGACAGGGGGCTCGGAGTGAAAAACTGTTTTTT
TRBV9	TRBD2	TRBJ2-1	NA	CASSSDLAGEWYEQFF	TGTGCCAGCAGCTCCGACCTAGCGGGAGAGTGGTATGAGCAGTTCTTC